These 24 T cell receptor beta chains originate from one sample sequenced in a study of blood T cells in healthy people across ages. Primers used in a second PCR of roughly 7 to 12 cycles were a sample-barcoded 5' primer and a J-beta primer mix. Each CDR3 protein is one row after TCRdb ran MiXCR on the 5' RACE reads. The table has under 1,100,000 distinct CDR3 sequences, approximately 26% seen once. The same sample was also used in a study of T cells of mothers and their children.

What was sequenced was blood. These receptors were collected from a girl between 2 and 10 years old in good health.

Comment on this clonotype: One end of the junction fails to match germline, which may point to a read error. The chain couples TRBV7-8 to TRBJ2-5; a possible D gene is TRBD1 (5 bases). Per germline, CDR1 SGHVS and CDR2 FQNEAQ. The CDR3 length is 13 residues. The CDR3 here is CASSPPQTDLGFF. As DNA, the CDR3 is TGTGCCAGCAGCCCACCGCAGACAGACCTCGGGTTCTTC.

V is TRBV7-9 and J is TRBJ2-5, with D tentatively TRBD2 (5 bases). The end of the DNA aligns better with TRBJ2-1, so the J call may be wrong. Germline V gene sequence: CDR1 SEHNR, CDR2 FQNEAQ (reference sequence). There are 13 residues in the CDR3. In DNA, the CDR3 is TGTGCCAGCAGCACCGAGGACTCCTACACCCAGTTCTTC. Translation gives CASSTEDSYTQFF.

The chain joins TRBV15 to TRBJ2-1; no reliable D call. Germline loops: CDR1 LNHNV, CDR2 YYDKDF (reference sequence). The CDR3 spans 11 residues. Trimming left V 4 bases short and J 9 bases short, with 7 bases between. The CDR3: CATSTLVEQFF. In DNA, the CDR3 is TGTGCCACCAGCACGCTGGTTGAGCAGTTCTTC.

The rearrangement joins TRBV5-1 to TRBJ2-1; D may be TRBD1 (5 bases). CDR1 and CDR2 from the germline V gene are SGHRS and YFSETQ. V gave up 0 bases and J gave up 6 bases, with 13 bases separating them. The CDR3 loop spans 15 amino acids. CDR3 sequence reads: CASSLDRTSVNEQFF. DNA of the CDR3: TGCGCCAGCAGCTTGGACAGGACGTCCGTCAATGAGCAGTTCTTC.

This clonotype came up a few times. The CDR3 sequence: CSAPPQGYHEQYF. The CDR3 DNA reads as TGCAGTGCTCCCCCACAGGGTTACCACGAGCAGTACTTC. The V call is TRBV20-1, the J call TRBJ2-7, with TRBD1 as a possible D gene (6 bases). The length of the CDR3 is 13 residues. Germline lookup yields CDR1 DFQATT and CDR2 SNEGSKA (reference sequence). Deletions cut 5 bases from V and 5 bases from J, with 16 bases between.

The V gene is TRBV6-5, the J gene TRBJ2-4; 7 bases line up with TRBD1. Germline CDR1 reads MNHEY; CDR2 reads SVGAGI. The CDR3 runs to 15 residues. Trimming took 8 bases from V and 8 from J; bases not matched to a gene: 15. The CDR3 reads CASRPYPKGAYIQYF. CDR3 nucleotide sequence: TGTGCCAGCCGTCCGTATCCAAAGGGGGCGTACATTCAGTACTTC.

The chain employs TRBV7-9 and TRBJ2-5; D is tentatively TRBD1 or TRBD2 (5 bases each). The J call may not be correct, given that the DNA end is closer to TRBJ2-1. The CDR3 sequence is 17 residues long. The germline V gene encodes CDR1 SEHNR and CDR2 FQNEAQ (reference sequence). CDR3 DNA: TGTGCCAGCAGCTTAGACGCCTCGGGGCCTCATTACAATGAGCAGTTCTTC. Its protein is CASSLDASGPHYNEQFF.

The rearrangement joins TRBV5-1 to TRBJ2-5; 7 nucleotides line up with TRBD1. The DNA end lines up better with TRBJ2-7; the J call may be wrong. The CDR3 has 14 amino acids. Looked up from germline, CDR1 is SGHRS and CDR2 is YFSETQ. This chain's CDR3 is CASSSGQINYEQYF. In nucleotides, the CDR3 is TGCGCCAGCAGCTCGGGACAGATAAATTACGAGCAGTACTTC.

This sequence joins TRBV27 and TRBJ2-7; tentatively, D is TRBD2 (5 bases). V was shortened by 3 bases and J by 0 bases, with 15 bases between the two germline ends. Per the germline V gene, CDR1 is MNHEY and CDR2 is SMNVEV (reference sequence). The CDR3 loop spans 16 amino acids. The DNA of the CDR3 is TGTGCCAGCAGTTTGTCGGGATCCTCTCTCTCCTACGAGCAGTACTTC. Translating gives CASSLSGSSLSYEQYF.

The chain employs TRBV10-3 and TRBJ1-5, with 7 bases that match TRBD1. Per germline, CDR1 ENHRY and CDR2 SYGVKD. This CDR3 comprises 13 residues. V lost 8 bases to trimming and J lost 0 bases; unmatched junction nucleotides: 1. This CDR3 is CAIGTDSNQPQHF. In nucleotides, the CDR3 is TGTGCCATCGGGACAGATAGCAATCAGCCCCAGCATTTT.

This rearrangement joins TRBV20-1 to TRBJ1-5, with 7 bases lining up with TRBD1. The CDR3 covers 17 residues. With 3 bases clipped from V and 5 bases from J, the junction kept 16 bases outside the gene matches. Per the germline V gene, CDR1 is DFQATT and CDR2 is SNEGSKA (reference sequence). CDR3 bases: TGCAGTGCTAGTATCGTACGAGGAGACAGGGCGGATCAGCCCCAGCATTTT. Protein product: CSASIVRGDRADQPQHF.

At least ten counts were recorded for this clonotype. V gene TRBV12-3 or TRBV12-4 combines with J gene TRBJ2-5; 8 bases match TRBD2. The CDR3 contains 15 residues. The trim removed 6 bases at V and 5 bases at J, leaving 11 bases unmatched. The CDR3 DNA is TGTGCCAGCAGCCCCGGGGCTGGGACTAGTGAGACCCAGTACTTC. This translates into CASSPGAGTSETQYF.

In its sample, this clonotype was seen a few times. V gene TRBV11-2 combines with J gene TRBJ2-1, with TRBD1 matching 9 bases. V shed 1 base, J shed 7 bases, and the junction held 5 bases outside the gene matches. This CDR3 is 15 amino acids long. Germline V gene data show CDR1 as SGHAT and CDR2 as FQNNGV. The CDR3 here is CASSLGTGAGNEQFF. DNA of the CDR3: TGTGCCAGCAGCTTAGGGACAGGGGCGGGGAATGAGCAGTTCTTC.

V is TRBV29-1 and J is TRBJ1-2; 10 nucleotides agree with TRBD1. Germline V CDR1 and CDR2: SQVTM, ANQGSEA. The V and J ends lost 3 bases and 5 bases, in that order; junction bases with no gene match: 9. The CDR3 runs to 15 residues. The CDR3 reads CSVEGEGQGNYGYTF. The CDR3 bases are TGCAGCGTTGAGGGGGAGGGACAGGGGAATTATGGCTACACCTTC.

This clonotype occurred a few times. V gene TRBV10-3 combines with J gene TRBJ2-5; 9 bases are a match to TRBD1. With 6 bases clipped from V and 1 base from J, the junction kept 3 bases outside the gene matches. This CDR3 spans 14 amino acids. CDR1 and CDR2 from the germline V gene are ENHRY and SYGVKD. As DNA, the CDR3 is TGTGCCATCAGCGGACAGGGGTTCCAAGAGACCCAGTACTTC. Its protein product is CAISGQGFQETQYF.

This rearrangement joins TRBV7-3 to TRBJ2-1; the match to TRBD2 covers 9 bases. This CDR3 comprises 16 residues. Losses at the gene ends were 5 bases for V and 7 bases for J; bases not matched to a gene: 12. The germline V gene has CDR1 SGHTA and CDR2 FQGTGA. Here the CDR3 DNA reads TGTGCCAGCAGCCCGTTCGCAGCGGGGGGCCTTAATGAGCAGTTCTTC. This encodes CASSPFAAGGLNEQFF.

This clonotype was counted only a few times. The chain carries TRBV4-1 and TRBJ1-1; D may be TRBD1 (5 bases). The CDR3 is 15 amino acids. V lost 4 bases, J lost 4 bases, and 16 bases lay in between. The germline V gene encodes CDR1 MGHRA and CDR2 YSYEKL. CDR3 in amino acids: CASSPLGGKGTEAFF. CDR3 in DNA: TGCGCCAGCAGCCCCCTCGGGGGAAAGGGCACTGAAGCTTTCTTT.

V and J are TRBV27 and TRBJ2-1, with TRBD1 identical over 9 bases. V lost 6 bases, J lost 3 bases, and 9 bases stayed unmatched. The CDR3 has 16 residues. The V gene's germline CDR1 is MNHEY and CDR2 SMNVEV (reference sequence). The CDR3 here is CASRPQGAVVYNEQFF. The DNA of the CDR3 is TGTGCCAGCAGACCACAGGGGGCGGTCGTCTACAATGAGCAGTTCTTC.

J is TRBJ1-2 and V is TRBV4-1; D is undetermined. Germline V CDR1 and CDR2: MGHRA, YSYEKL. V was cut by 0 bases and J by 4 bases, with 6 bases left in between. The CDR3 runs 13 residues. CDR3 residues: CASSQDVTYGYTF. The CDR3, as DNA: TGCGCCAGCAGCCAAGATGTAACCTATGGCTACACCTTC.

The rearrangement joins TRBV10-3 to TRBJ2-5; weak D call: TRBD2 (6 bases). CDR3 length: 14 amino acids. V lost 3 bases and J lost 5, with 13 bases in between. Germline V lookup: CDR1 ENHRY, CDR2 SYGVKD. Here the CDR3 reads CAISDGTRGETQYF. CDR3 in DNA: TGTGCCATCAGTGACGGGACTCGGGGGGAGACCCAGTACTTC.

This clonotype was counted at least ten times. V is TRBV18 and J is TRBJ2-7, with 7 bases identical to TRBD2. Germline-derived CDR1 and CDR2 are KGHSH and LQKENI. J was trimmed by 0 bases and V by 2 bases; bases with no gene match: 7. This CDR3 is 16 amino acids long. The DNA for the CDR3 is TGTGCCAGCTCACCAGTGGCGGGGGTACCCTCCTACGAGCAGTACTTC. As protein: CASSPVAGVPSYEQYF.

In regard to this clonotype: It is likely a read error, because the conserved phenylalanine at the end of the CDR3 is missing. The limits of the CDR3 on the DNA are not certain, so only TCRdb's listed CDR3 is given. The J gene is TRBJ2-7, the V gene TRBV2; the D call of TRBD1 is as the table states it, not checked on the DNA. The germline CDR1 and CDR2 sequences are SNHLY and FYNNEI. The CDR3 has 12 amino acids, counting both end residues. The CDR3 reads CASRQGSGFLVI.

This clonotype was counted a single time. One end of the junction fails to match germline, which may point to a read error. The J gene is TRBJ2-2, the V gene TRBV11-2; 10 bases line up with TRBD1. Germline V gene sequence: CDR1 SGHAT, CDR2 FQNNGV. The CDR3 spans 16 residues. CDR3 sequence reads: CASCFYGTGDTGELFF. The CDR3, as DNA: TGTGCCAGCTGCTTTTATGGGACAGGGGACACCGGGGAGCTGTTTTTT.

This clonotype was detected a few times. This chain joins TRBV12-3 or TRBV12-4 and TRBJ1-1; D not certain. V lost 5 bases and J 5 bases, leaving 15 bases between the germline ends. CDR3 length equals 14 residues. The CDR3 DNA sequence: TGTGCCAGCAGTGAGGGTTTTCGGGTGACTGAAGCTTTCTTT. It translates to CASSEGFRVTEAFF.